This TCR beta chain was observed in a study of T cells in Graves' hyperthyroidism and ophthalmopathy. The study, taken as a whole, reports: Most thyroid clonotypes expanded above 0.001 were also detected in blood.

Each person with ophthalmopathy scored at least 3 on the Clinical Activity Score, reached NOSPECS grade 4 or higher, and had been ill under 3 months. The CDR3 is 15 amino acids. Trimming left V 6 bases short and J 4 bases short, with 18 bases between. The V gene's germline CDR1 is SGHAT and CDR2 FQNNGV. TCR beta CDR3 regions were amplified from RNA transcripts. HTBI primers were used for first-round RT-PCR of the TCR CDR3. TCRdb reanalysed the multiplex PCR reads using MiXCR and keeps one entry per CDR3 protein. The data contain about half a million distinct CDR3 sequences, approximately 20% of them seen just once; the ten biggest clones take up 47%. This clonotype is classed as medium-sized. Its cognate antigen is unknown.

The sequence was collected from a middle-aged man with Graves' ophthalmopathy. The rearrangement uses TRBV11-2 and TRBJ2-5; TRBD2 is a possible D gene (5 bases). Material: blood. The CDR3 nucleotides are TGTGCCAGCAGGGGCCAGCGGCGGGCGGGAGAGACCCAGTACTTC. As protein: CASRGQRRAGETQYF.